The T cell receptor (beta chain) under discussion was sequenced for a study of blood T cell repertoires in COVID-19 (dated by TCRdb to the early 2020s). Regarding the study in general: Samples covering the acute and convalescent phases of COVID-19 were provided by collaborators in the United States, Italy and Spain. The material from the prospective study consisted of cDNA or gDNA derived from T cells, B-cell-depleted T cells, or PBMCs. The dataset comprised deeply sampled blood TCRbeta repertoires from subjects exposed to, actively infected with, or recovered from COVID-19. The repertoires were released in a freely available public database intended as a resource for research on the immune response to SARS-CoV-2. Samples came from the ongoing ImmuneRACE study (first 160 participants) plus 1,254 subjects from 6 global collaborators. Nearly every sample came with metadata listing a de-identified subject ID, COVID-19 status, age in years and sex. Where available, HLA class I and class II types were obtained from metadata supplied by the sample provider rather than from assay-based typing. Study-wide conclusions, independent of this receptor: The quantity of clinical and demographic metadata differed by source and by participant and was supplied without curation.

The junction shows trimming of 1 base on V and 7 bases on J, plus 17 bases between the germline ends. From the cysteine up to the phenylalanine, the CDR3 has a length of 15 residues. The kept DNA is CDR3 alone, 45 bases in frame from the first base. Via the germline V gene, CDR1 is SGHAT and CDR2 FQNNGV. The immunoSEQ Assay, a bias-controlled multiplex PCR, was used to amplify TCRbeta CDR3 regions from genomic DNA. On the authors' methods: Within the assay, amplification of reference gene primers was used to estimate how many nucleated cells each sample contained. To quantify the absolute abundance of each unique TCRbeta CDR3 rearrangement, sequence reads were collapsed and filtered. For each sample, productive Simpson clonality was calculated as the square root of Simpson's diversity index over productive rearrangements. TCRdb re-hosts the immuneACCESS table, in-frame sequences only. Its copies lack some clones; in the studies checked, an unresolved V gene accounts for under half of them, and the cause for the rest is not known. V, J and clone size derive from that table, while D and trimming were established from the DNA sequence. The sample table shows roughly 330,000 clones, and around 87% are seen once. The top ten constitute over 4% of the sample.

This clone was observed a few times. What antigen it recognizes has not been identified. It has no much larger one-base neighbor in the sample; base qualities were not kept. Enrolling through a virtual design, the prospective study's participants ranged in age from roughly 18 to 89 years and lived across 24 United States geographic areas. Cohort assignment in the prospective study relied on participant-reported clinical history from a screening survey and a study questionnaire. Recovered participants in ImmuneRACE Cohort 3 were defined as having two consecutive negative NP/OP PCR tests, clearance from a healthcare professional, or resolution of symptoms. In the prospective study, mobile phlebotomists collected whole blood, serum and a nasopharyngeal or oropharyngeal swab from each participant. Participants in the prospective study had the option to provide additional blood draws and questionnaires over a roughly two-month period. Prospective study blood samples were shipped either frozen or at room temperature before DNA extraction.

Sequences were obtained from PBMCs or T cells enriched from blood (not recorded which). The chain is encoded by TRBV11-2 joined to TRBJ2-7; TRBD2 might be the D gene, on 6 matching bases. The source is a woman younger than 45 who had recovered from COVID-19. The CDR3 protein is CASSLGPGLGREQYF. The sequence in DNA is TGTGCCAGCAGCTTAGGCCCAGGATTGGGGAGGGAGCAGTACTTC.